Presented here are 23 T cell receptor beta chains from one specimen sequenced in a study of PD-1 blockade in classical Hodgkin lymphoma. Generated by immunoSEQ multiplex PCR, the TCRdb table keeps only in-frame clones and is missing some. The sample yields 15,000 to 20,000 clones, around 79% seen once. Each patient relapsed following autologous stem cell transplantation, and prior brentuximab vedotin exposure differed. Material: peripheral blood mononuclear cells (PBMCs), obtained before the second cycle of nivolumab. These receptors were obtained from a human donor with classical Hodgkin lymphoma.

The chain is built from TRBV6-5 and TRBJ1-2; tentative D call: TRBD1 (5 bases). Trimming cost V 7 bases and J 4 bases, with 19 bases left between them. The CDR3 extends over 15 amino acids. The germline gives CDR1 MNHEY, CDR2 SVGAGI. CDR3 nucleotide sequence: TGTGCCAGCAACATCCACGAGGGGAACTTCTATGGCTACACCTTC. It encodes CASNIHEGNFYGYTF.

This clone is categorized as medium-sized (0.01 to 0.1%). In DNA form, the CDR3 reads TGTGCCAGCAGTGAAGGGCGGGAAGCTTTCTTT. Translating it yields CASSEGREAFF. This chain joins TRBV25-1 and TRBJ1-1; D call uncertain. With 2 bases removed from V and 8 bases from J, the gap between germline ends came to 6 bases. Germline assignment: CDR1 MGHDK and CDR2 SYGVNS. The length of the CDR3 is 11 residues. Looking up the rest from reference TRBV25-1 and TRBJ1-1 gives the full variable domain: EADIYQTPRYLVIGTGKKITLECSQTMGHDKMYWYQQDPGMELHLIHYSYGVNSTEKGDLSSESTVSRIRTEHFPLTLESARPSHTSQYLCASSEGREAFFGQGTRLTVV.

The chain uses TRBV11-3 and TRBJ2-1, with 7 bases identical to TRBD1. CDR3 length equals 15 residues. CDR1 is SGHNT, CDR2 YENEEA, per germline. After removal of 5 bases from V and 1 base from J, the junction contained 5 bases not matched to a gene. The CDR3 spells CASSPRQGSYNEQFF. The CDR3 DNA is TGTGCCAGCAGCCCCAGACAGGGTTCCTACAATGAGCAGTTCTTC.

The V gene is TRBV27, the J gene TRBJ2-3; TRBD1 might be the D (6 bases). The CDR3 contains 13 residues. Germline V gene lookup returns CDR1 MNHEY and CDR2 SMNVEV (reference sequence). Trimming cost V 6 bases and J 2 bases, with 9 bases left between them. The CDR3 DNA sequence: TGTGCCAGCAGAGACAGGTTCACAGATACGCAGTATTTT. As protein: CASRDRFTDTQYF.

The chain is built from TRBV6-6 and TRBJ1-2, with no clear D. The germline V and J ends were trimmed by 4 bases and 5 bases, with 11 bases remaining between them. This CDR3 is 13 amino acids long. Per the germline V gene, CDR1 is MNHNY and CDR2 is SVGAGI (reference sequence). The CDR3 loop is CASSSKPFYGYTF. The CDR3 DNA sequence: TGTGCCAGCAGTTCAAAGCCTTTTTATGGCTACACCTTC.

The rearrangement links TRBV2 to TRBJ1-2; D is ambiguous. V lost 6 bases and J 8 bases, leaving 10 bases between the germline ends. Per germline, CDR1 SNHLY and CDR2 FYNNEI. The CDR3 contains 11 residues. CDR3: CASRVFEGYTF. CDR3 nucleotide sequence: TGTGCCAGCAGGGTTTTCGAAGGCTACACCTTC.

The J gene is TRBJ2-7, the V gene TRBV18; D may be TRBD2 (6 bases). The CDR3 covers 15 residues. CDR1 and CDR2 from the germline V gene are KGHSH and LQKENI. Trimming stripped 2 bases from V and 3 bases from J, with 14 bases between. DNA of the CDR3: TGTGCCAGCTCACCATCAGGACCGGGGGTCTACGAGCAGTACTTC. It codes for CASSPSGPGVYEQYF.

V gene TRBV7-2 combines with J gene TRBJ2-6; D uncertain. The germline V gene has CDR1 SGHTA and CDR2 FQGNSA. Between the trimmed V and J ends, which lost 10 bases and 4 bases, there was a span of 8 bases. This CDR3 has 12 residues. CDR3 nucleotides: TGTGCCACCTCCACCGGGGCCAACGTCCTGACTTTC. This encodes CATSTGANVLTF.

The chain couples TRBV25-1 to TRBJ1-2, with unresolved D. This CDR3 has 13 residues. Germline V gene sequence: CDR1 MGHDK, CDR2 SYGVNS. Trimming removed 4 bases from V and 2 bases from J, with 8 bases in between. Here the CDR3 reads CASSGSENYGYTF. CDR3 DNA sequence: TGTGCCAGCAGTGGGTCAGAGAACTATGGCTACACCTTC.

This chain links TRBV11-2 with TRBJ1-2; D ambiguous. Trimming pared 3 bases from V and 2 bases from J, leaving 10 bases between. The germline V gene has CDR1 SGHAT and CDR2 FQNNGV. There are 14 residues in the CDR3. The CDR3 sequence is CASSLQVSNYGYTF. The CDR3 DNA reads TGTGCCAGCAGCTTGCAGGTGTCCAACTATGGCTACACCTTC.

As concerns this clone: At the DNA level, this CDR3 is encoded by other sequences in the same sample as well. The chain joins TRBV27 to TRBJ2-6; perhaps TRBD2 as D (7 bases). Germline assignment: CDR1 MNHEY and CDR2 SMNVEV (reference sequence). This CDR3 is 16 amino acids long. Trimming took 8 bases from V and 3 from J, leaving 17 bases between them. The CDR3 bases are TGTGCCAGCTCGGCGGGGGCGCGTTTTGGGGCCAACGTCCTGACTTTC. This encodes CASSAGARFGANVLTF.

J is TRBJ1-5 and V is TRBV12-2. TRBV12-2 is a pseudogene locus. CDR3 length equals 15 residues. The CDR3 reads CARVGGVYSNQPQHF. CDR3 nucleotide sequence: TGTGCAAGGGTGGGAGGGGTGTATAGCAATCAGCCCCAGCATTTT.

The chain combines TRBV7-9 with TRBJ1-4; possible D gene TRBD1, 5 bases. Germline values: CDR1 SEHNR, CDR2 FQNEAQ (reference sequence). The germline V and J ends were trimmed by 4 bases and 8 bases, with 11 bases remaining between them. The CDR3 has 13 residues. The CDR3 loop is CASSSGTGEKLFF. The CDR3 nucleotides are TGTGCCAGCAGCTCCGGGACGGGCGAAAAACTGTTTTTT.

The rearrangement joins TRBV7-9 to TRBJ2-7; the D gene is possibly TRBD1 (7 bases). V gave up 3 bases and J gave up 7 bases, with 16 bases separating them. The CDR3 is made up of 14 amino acids. CDR1 is SEHNR and CDR2 is FQNEAQ in the germline V gene (reference sequence). Here the CDR3 reads CASSFAGGLGEQYF. In DNA, the CDR3 is TGTGCCAGCAGCTTCGCAGGGGGGTTGGGTGAGCAGTACTTC.

V is TRBV18 and J is TRBJ2-7; 10 positions match TRBD2. Germline values: CDR1 KGHSH, CDR2 LQKENI. The CDR3 sequence is 14 residues long. The ends lost 3 bases at V and 4 bases at J; junction bases unmatched: 3. CDR3 sequence (DNA): TGTGCCAGCTCACCCGCTAGCGGGAGTTACGAGCAGTACTTC. Translated, it gives CASSPASGSYEQYF.

The V gene is TRBV5-6, the J gene TRBJ1-2; D ambiguous. The V and J ends lost 2 bases and 0 bases respectively, with 11 bases between them. The CDR3 is 15 amino acids. Germline V gene sequence: CDR1 SGHDT, CDR2 YYEEEE. The CDR3 loop is CASSLPQLANYGYTF. CDR3 sequence (DNA): TGTGCCAGCAGCTTACCCCAACTAGCTAACTATGGCTACACCTTC. The variable domain in full, completed from reference TRBV5-6 and TRBJ1-2, reads DAGVTQSPTHLIKTRGQQVTLRCSPKSGHDTVSWYQQALGQGPQFIFQYYEEEERQRGNFPDRFSGHQFPNYSSELNVNALLLGDSALYLCASSLPQLANYGYTFGSGTRLTVV.

V usage is TRBV19 and J usage is TRBJ2-2, with D possibly matching TRBD1 (6 bases). Trimming left V 1 base short and J 4 bases short, with 19 bases between. This CDR3 comprises 18 residues. The germline gives CDR1 LNHDA, CDR2 SQIVND (reference sequence). Here the CDR3 reads CASSIVGPGVSSTGELFF. In DNA form, the CDR3 reads TGTGCCAGTAGTATAGTTGGGCCAGGGGTTTCGAGCACCGGGGAGCTGTTTTTT. The full variable domain, with the rest looked up from reference TRBV19 and TRBJ2-2, is DGGITQSPKYLFRKEGQNVTLSCEQNLNHDAMYWYRQDPGQGLRLIYYSQIVNDFQKGDIAEGYSVSREKKESFPLTVTSAQKNPTAFYLCASSIVGPGVSSTGELFFGEGSRLTVL.

The chain is built from TRBV10-3 and TRBJ2-3; 12 positions match TRBD2. The junction had 7 bases not matched to a gene; V was cut back by 6 bases and J by 0 bases. The CDR3 loop spans 17 amino acids. Germline V gene sequence: CDR1 ENHRY, CDR2 SYGVKD. The CDR3 sequence: CAISYGLAGTSTDTQYF. The CDR3 coding sequence is TGTGCCATCAGCTACGGACTAGCGGGAACTAGCACAGATACGCAGTATTTT.

The rearrangement uses TRBV19 and TRBJ2-7, with D possibly TRBD1 on 6 matching bases. The CDR3 loop spans 14 amino acids. Germline assignment: CDR1 LNHDA and CDR2 SQIVND (reference sequence). V was cut by 3 bases and J by 3 bases, with 12 bases left in between. The CDR3 coding sequence is TGTGCCAGTAGTATCGACAGGTCCGACTACGAGCAGTACTTC. It specifies CASSIDRSDYEQYF.

For the CDR3, the DNA is TGTGCCAGCTCACCTATGACTAGCAGAAACGGCGATGAGCAGTTCTTC. This gives the protein CASSPMTSRNGDEQFF. The chain is built from TRBV18 and TRBJ2-1; 7 nucleotides match TRBD2. Germline V gene sequence: CDR1 KGHSH, CDR2 LQKENI. V shed 3 bases, J shed 8 bases, and the junction held 13 bases outside the gene matches. The CDR3 consists of 16 residues.

The chain uses TRBV4-1 and TRBJ2-3; no clear D gene. The CDR3 loop spans 12 amino acids. Germline-derived CDR1 and CDR2 are MGHRA and YSYEKL. Trimming removed 0 bases from V and 5 bases from J, with 3 bases in between. DNA for the CDR3: TGCGCCAGCAGCCAAGACAGAGATACGCAGTATTTT. This gives the protein CASSQDRDTQYF.

The chain joins TRBV7-2 to TRBJ2-6; no clear D gene. V was clipped by 4 bases and J by 0 bases, with 7 bases between them. The CDR3 runs 15 residues. From germline, CDR1 is SGHTA and CDR2 FQGNSA. The CDR3 nucleotides are TGTGCCAGCAGCTGGCATCTCTCTGGGGCCAACGTCCTGACTTTC. This gives the protein CASSWHLSGANVLTF.

This clone has a single count. The chain couples TRBV6-1 to TRBJ2-7; perhaps D is TRBD1 or TRBD2 (5 bases each). CDR3 size: 13 residues. V was clipped by 4 bases and J by 2 bases, with 9 bases between them. Germline assignment: CDR1 MNHNS and CDR2 SASEGT. This CDR3 reads CASSVGVTYEQYF. The CDR3 DNA is TGTGCCAGCAGTGTGGGGGTAACCTACGAGCAGTACTTC.